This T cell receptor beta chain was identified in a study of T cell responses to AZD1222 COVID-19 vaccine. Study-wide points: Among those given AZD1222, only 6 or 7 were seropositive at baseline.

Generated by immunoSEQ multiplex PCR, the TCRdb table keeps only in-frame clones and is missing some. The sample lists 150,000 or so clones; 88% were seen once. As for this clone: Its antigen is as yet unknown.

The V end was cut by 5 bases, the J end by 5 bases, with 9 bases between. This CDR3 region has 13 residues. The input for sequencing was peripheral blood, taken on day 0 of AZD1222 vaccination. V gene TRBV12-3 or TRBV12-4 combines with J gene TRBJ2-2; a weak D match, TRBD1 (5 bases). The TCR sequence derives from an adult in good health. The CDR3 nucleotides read TGTGCCAGCAGTCCGCAGGGAACCGGGGAGCTGTTTTTT. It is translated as CASSPQGTGELFF.